This T cell receptor beta chain was sequenced for a study of blood T cell repertoires in COVID-19. Here immunoSEQ multiplex PCR was the method, and the copy in TCRdb shows in-frame clones only, minus some. Here the sample spans roughly 300,000 clones, 86% being singletons. Germline assignment: CDR1 MNHEY and CDR2 SVGEGT. The V end lost 0 bases, the J end lost 6 bases, and 11 bases lay between the germline ends. The CDR3 runs 14 residues. Recruitment covered 25 or so US areas and drew participants whose ages spanned about 18 to 89 years. Which cohort a participant joined came from the clinical history participants gave.

The TCR comes from a woman aged 18-35 years who had recovered from COVID-19. Sequencing was carried out using PBMCs or T cells enriched from blood (not recorded which). The chain carries TRBV6-2 or TRBV6-3 and TRBJ1-2; the D gene is possibly TRBD1 (5 bases). CDR3 nucleotide sequence: TGTGCCAGCAGTTACTCTCAGGGTCTCCATGGCTACACCTTC. The encoded protein is CASSYSQGLHGYTF.